There are a few counts of the clone carrying this T cell receptor beta chain. The data belong to a study of T cells after yellow fever vaccination. TCRdb fed the 5' RACE reads into MiXCR, producing one record per CDR3 protein. The sample holds a few hundred thousand distinct CDR3 sequences, around 7% seen once. V gave up 6 bases and J gave up 2 bases, with 11 bases separating them. The CDR3 spans 14 residues. Germline V gene sequence: CDR1 SNHLY, CDR2 FYNNEI. The sequences come from CD4+ T cells sorted from PBMCs, collected 15 days after the yellow fever booster vaccination. The sequence was collected from a man aged 25-45 years who received the YFV17D yellow fever vaccine. The V call is TRBV2, the J call TRBJ1-5; no clear D gene. The CDR3 loop reads CASRSGRGNQPQHF. CDR3 nucleotide sequence: TGTGCCAGCAGGAGCGGCCGGGGCAATCAGCCCCAGCATTTT.